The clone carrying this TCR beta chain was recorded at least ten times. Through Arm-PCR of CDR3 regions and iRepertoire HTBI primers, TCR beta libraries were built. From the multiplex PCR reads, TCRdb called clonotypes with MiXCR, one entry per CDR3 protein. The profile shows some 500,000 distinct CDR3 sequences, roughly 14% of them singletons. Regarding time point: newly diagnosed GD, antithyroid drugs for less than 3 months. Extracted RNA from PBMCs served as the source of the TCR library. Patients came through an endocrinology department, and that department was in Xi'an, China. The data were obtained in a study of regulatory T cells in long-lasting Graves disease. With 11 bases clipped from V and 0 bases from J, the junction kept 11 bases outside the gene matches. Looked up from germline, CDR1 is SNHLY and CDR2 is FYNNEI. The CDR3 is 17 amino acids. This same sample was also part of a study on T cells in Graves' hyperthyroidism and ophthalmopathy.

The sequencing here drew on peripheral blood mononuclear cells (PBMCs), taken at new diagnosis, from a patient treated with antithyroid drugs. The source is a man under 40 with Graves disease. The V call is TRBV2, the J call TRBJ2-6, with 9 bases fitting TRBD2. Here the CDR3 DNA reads TGTGCCTCGCCGGGACTAGCATTTTCCTCTGGGGCCAACGTCCTGACTTTC. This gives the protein CASPGLAFSSGANVLTF.